This record covers a single TCR beta chain. This clone was counted only a few times. This receptor's antigen is unknown. The record has no base qualities; no much larger clone is one base away. The data were taken from a study of T cell responses to AZD1222 COVID-19 vaccine (dated by TCRdb to the early 2020s). As for the study more broadly: TCR sequencing was performed for 230 to 250 trial participants, of whom around 210 were given two doses of AZD1222 and around 25 were given two doses of MenACWY control vaccine. Trial participants were enrolled into age subgroups of 18-55, 56-69 and 70-plus years, which contained around 150, 28 and 57 TCR-sequenced participants, respectively.

For CDR1 and CDR2, the germline V gene lists MRHNA and SNTAGT. V has 4 bases trimmed and J has 0 bases trimmed; junction bases matching no gene number 2. The CDR3 holds 16 amino acids from the cysteine to the phenylalanine. CDR3 DNA is the only sequence kept; it has 48 bases, read in frame from the first base. The time point label of this sample denotes: baseline before first vaccination. Sample treatment or condition, as interpreted from the label and publication: meningococcal conjugate vaccine given as trial control. Vaccinee samples came from UK trials COV001 and COV002, including a single-blind randomized controlled phase 2/3 trial of AZD1222 (ChAdOx1 nCoV-19) in healthy adults. For TCRbeta chain sequencing, PBMC samples were collected from trial participants at day 0 and at day 28 after the second dose. The CDR3 regions of human TCRbeta chains were analyzed by immunosequencing. Concerning the study's data processing: Repertoire TCRs were matched against a reference library of SARS-CoV-2-specific TCRs generated with the MIRA antigen-specificity platform. Breadth was defined as the fraction of unique TCRs that were SARS-CoV-2-associated. Depth was defined as the fraction of total T cells that were SARS-CoV-2-associated. Using the MIRA data, each spike-specific TCR was assigned both to the spike region to which the TCR was reactive and to a CD4 or CD8 class. Log10-transformed breadth and depth values were compared by one-way ANOVA with Sidak's multiple comparisons tests. This immuneACCESS table, as held by TCRdb, lists in-frame sequences with V and J called but not all clones. Of the missing ones, under half trace to an unresolved V gene in checked studies; the others have no known cause. The V and J calls and clone size are taken from that table; D and trimming were inferred from the DNA. The sample table shows some 100,000 clones, and 88% are seen once. Around 13% of the sample rests with the top ten.

General conclusions and limits of the study: The 56-69-year group was small, and its depth increase did not reach significance, likely because of low power. The vaccine-associated CD4 TCRs covered the entire spike protein, and the dominant responses fell in regions 160-218 and 743-854. After two AZD1222 doses, both the breadth and the depth of spike-specific TCRs were significantly higher than at day 0 and than in MenACWY recipients. Because no day 14 peak-response samples were available, the repertoires could be characterized only after the peak T cell response. Conclusions about previously exposed vaccinees are limited, since just five or six AZD1222 recipients were seropositive for SARS-CoV-2 at baseline. Nearly half of unique spike-specific TCRs reportedly recognized epitopes outside regions mutated in the B.1.351 and B.1.1.7 variants. Most participants were white British and females outnumbered males, and the authors suggested that clonal diversity may have been underestimated.

The source of this sequence is an adult in good health. The sample was peripheral blood, taken on day 0 of MenACWY control vaccination. The chain is encoded by TRBV6-4 joined to TRBJ2-6, and 8 junctional nucleotides match TRBD1. The DNA sequence is given as TGTGCCAGCAGTGCCACAGGGGGCTCTGGGGCCAACGTCCTGACTTTC. Its translation reads: CASSATGGSGANVLTF.